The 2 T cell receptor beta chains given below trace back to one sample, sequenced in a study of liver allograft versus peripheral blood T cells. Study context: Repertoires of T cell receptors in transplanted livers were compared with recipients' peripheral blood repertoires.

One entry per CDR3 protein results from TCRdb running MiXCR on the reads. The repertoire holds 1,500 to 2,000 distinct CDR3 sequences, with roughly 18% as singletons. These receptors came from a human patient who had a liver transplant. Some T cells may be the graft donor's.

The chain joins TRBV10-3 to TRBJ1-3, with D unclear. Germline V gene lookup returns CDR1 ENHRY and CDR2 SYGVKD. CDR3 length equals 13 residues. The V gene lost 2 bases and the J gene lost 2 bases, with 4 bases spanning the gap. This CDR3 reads CAISERTGNTIYF. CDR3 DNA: TGTGCCATCAGTGAGAGGACTGGAAACACCATATATTTT.

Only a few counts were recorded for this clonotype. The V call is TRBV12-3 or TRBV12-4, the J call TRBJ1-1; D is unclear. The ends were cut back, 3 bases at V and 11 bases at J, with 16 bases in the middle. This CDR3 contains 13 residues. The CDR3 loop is CASSFWAGGWAFF. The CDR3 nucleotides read TGTGCCAGCAGTTTCTGGGCAGGTGGATGGGCTTTCTTT.